The rows below give T cell receptor beta chains drawn from one sample of a study of cytomegalovirus exposure and HLA in healthy donors. The protocol was immunoSEQ multiplex PCR, while the TCRdb copy is restricted to in-frame clones and leaves out a portion. The top ten clones hold under 1.5% of a sample with under 140,000 clones, about 73% of them seen once. Sequences were obtained from PBMCs. Every receptor here comes from a woman in her 30s in good health and CMV-seronegative. CDR3s include the opening cysteine and the closing phenylalanine or tryptophan. The D gene is left open where the match is weak. Clone size is shown for a subset of rows, as once, few, many or a class of expanded clone.

>TRBD1|TRBV5-6|TRBJ2-7|NA
TGTGCCAGCAGCCTAGGGACAGGGGCGCCCGAGCAGTACTTC
CASSLGTGAPEQYF
>TRBD1|TRBV7-7|TRBJ1-1|NA
TGTGCTAGCAGCGCAACAGGGGGGTCTGAAGCTTTCTTT
CASSATGGSEAFF
>NA|TRBV5-4|TRBJ2-5|NA
TGTGCCAGCAGCTTGCTGGCGGGGGCCTCCGGAGAGACCCAGTACTTC
CASSLLAGASGETQYF
>TRBD2|TRBV18|TRBJ2-3|NA
TGTGCCAGCCTTCGACTAGCGGGAGCCTCAGATACGCAGTATTTT
CASLRLAGASDTQYF
>TRBD1|TRBV4-3|TRBJ1-5|NA
TGCGCCAGCAGCCAAGACCTACTGGACAGGGTGGATCAGCCCCAGCATTTT
CASSQDLLDRVDQPQHF
>NA|TRBV5-8|TRBJ1-4|NA
TGTGCCAGCAGCTTGGGTCGGGTTGGTAATGAAAAACTGTTTTTT
CASSLGRVGNEKLFF
>TRBD1|TRBV6-1|TRBJ2-2|NA
TGTGCCAGCAGTCGGGGACAGCCGAACACCGGGGAGCTGTTTTTT
CASSRGQPNTGELFF
>TRBD2|TRBV23-1|TRBJ2-3|once
TGCGCCAGCAGTCGGGGACTAGCGACAGATACGCAGTATTTT
CASSRGLATDTQYF
>NA|TRBV6-5|TRBJ2-7|once
TGTGCCAGCAGTTACTCGAGACTGAGCTCCTACGAGCAGTACTTC
CASSYSRLSSYEQYF
>NA|TRBV20-1|TRBJ2-1|NA
TGCAGTGCTAGACTAGCTGTTGAGCAGTTCTTC
CSARLAVEQFF
>TRBD1|TRBV7-3|TRBJ1-1|NA
TGTGCCAGCAGCCACATCGGACAGGGAGCAAAAAGAATGAACACTGAAGCTTTCTTT
CASSHIGQGAKRMNTEAFF
>TRBD1|TRBV29-1|TRBJ2-1|NA
TGCAGCGTTGACACAGGGGTTAGCAATGAGCAGTTCTTC
CSVDTGVSNEQFF
>NA|TRBV28|TRBJ2-6|NA
TGTGCCAGCAGCCCCCTATCTTCTGGGGCCAACGTCCTGACTTTC
CASSPLSSGANVLTF
>TRBD1|TRBV7-9|TRBJ1-1|NA
TGTGCCAGCAGCCTCCCGACAGGGGTCATCACTGAAGCTTTCTTT
CASSLPTGVITEAFF
>TRBD2|TRBV6-5|TRBJ2-7|NA
TGTGCCAGCAGCCCTCTAGCGGGGGCCTCCTACGAGCAGTACTTC
CASSPLAGASYEQYF
>NA|TRBV21-1|TRBJ2-3|NA
TGTGCCAGCAGCAAAGGACAGAACACAGATACGCAGTATTTT
CASSKGQNTDTQYF
>NA|TRBV5-6|TRBJ2-5|NA
TGTGCCAGCAGCTTGCTTTCAGGGGATCGGGAGACCCAGTACTTC
CASSLLSGDRETQYF
>NA|TRBV6-5|TRBJ1-1|NA
TGTGCCAGCAGCCCCGGACAGAACACTGAAGCTTTCTTT
CASSPGQNTEAFF
>NA|TRBV27|TRBJ2-7|NA
TGTGCCAGCAGCCCGGGACTCGCAACCTACGAGCAGTACTTC
CASSPGLATYEQYF
>NA|TRBV13|TRBJ2-1|few
TGTGCCAGCAGCCTAACAGGAAATGAGCAGTTCTTC
CASSLTGNEQFF
>NA|TRBV11-2|TRBJ2-1|few
TGTGCCAGCAGAACGGAAACCGGGACCAGGGACTATGAGCAGTTCTTC
CASRTETGTRDYEQFF
>TRBD1|TRBV6-5|TRBJ1-5|NA
TGTGCCAGCAGCACACAGGGGAGACAGCCCCAGCATTTT
CASSTQGRQPQHF
>NA|TRBV27|TRBJ1-1|NA
TGTGCCAGCAGTTCGCGGCAGGGGTCTGAAGCTTTCTTT
CASSSRQGSEAFF
>TRBD2|TRBV6-4|TRBJ2-3|NA
TGTGCCAGCAGTCTGACTAGCGGGAGCCGCACAGATACGCAGTATTTT
CASSLTSGSRTDTQYF
>NA|TRBV6-6|TRBJ1-5|NA
TGTGCCAGCAGTAGCCCAGGAAAACCCCAGCATTTT
CASSSPGKPQHF
>NA|TRBV29-1|TRBJ1-1|once
TGCAGCGTTGCCAGGGCCACTGAAGCTTTCTTT
CSVARATEAFF
>NA|TRBV19|TRBJ2-3|NA
TGTGCCAGTAGTGGAGTTGGAGATACGCAGTATTTT
CASSGVGDTQYF
>TRBD2|TRBV7-2|TRBJ2-1|NA
TGTGCCAGCAGCTCAGGGACTAGCGGCTCCTACAATGAGCAGTTCTTC
CASSSGTSGSYNEQFF
>TRBD1|TRBV5-6|TRBJ1-6|NA
TGTGCCAGCAGCTGGGGTTTCGGACAGGGAAATTCACCCCTCCACTTT
CASSWGFGQGNSPLHF
>NA|TRBV14|TRBJ1-1|NA
TGTGCCAGCAGCCAAGATTTCCCGGGATTTGCCACTGAAGCTTTCTTT
CASSQDFPGFATEAFF
>NA|TRBV7-3|TRBJ2-7|once
TGTGCCAGCAGCTTAAGTGGAGGGTCAGACTACGAGCAGTACTTC
CASSLSGGSDYEQYF
>NA|TRBV28|TRBJ1-5|once
TGTGCCAGCAGTTTTTTGGGGGGAAGGGGACAGCCCCAGCATTTT
CASSFLGGRGQPQHF
>TRBD2|TRBV27|TRBJ2-1|NA
TGTGCCAGTCGGTGGGCGGGAGGGGTCAATGAGCAGTTCTTC
CASRWAGGVNEQFF
>NA|TRBV10-3|TRBJ2-1|NA
TGTGCCATCAGGCCGGGACTTGAGCCAGCTCATGAGCAGTTCTTC
CAIRPGLEPAHEQFF
>NA|TRBV18|TRBJ2-7|once
TGTGCCAGCTCACCAAACAGCAACGAGCAGTACTTC
CASSPNSNEQYF